Below are 26 T cell receptor beta chains sequenced from a single sample in a study of blood T cell dynamics during melanoma immunotherapy. Regarding time point: pre-treatment baseline. The method was immunoSEQ multiplex PCR; TCRdb's version includes in-frame clones alone and lacks a portion of them. The repertoire holds around 26,000 clones, with around nine tenths as singletons. Sample: blood, taken from a patient treated with checkpoint blockade. These receptors originate from a human donor with melanoma.

V and J are TRBV9 and TRBJ2-1; TRBD1 is a possible D gene (5 bases). The CDR3 extends over 14 amino acids. V shed 1 base and J shed 6 bases, with 11 bases lying between them. Germline loops: CDR1 SGDLS, CDR2 YYNGEE. The CDR3 DNA follows: TGTGCCAGCAGCGTAAATCCAGGGCGCAATGAGCAGTTCTTC. Translating gives CASSVNPGRNEQFF.

V is TRBV6-5 and J is TRBJ1-1; TRBD1 might be the D (6 bases). V shed 7 bases and J shed 4 bases, with 13 bases lying between them. Germline values: CDR1 MNHEY, CDR2 SVGAGI. The CDR3 consists of 13 residues. The CDR3 DNA sequence: TGTGCCAGCATTACAGGGTTGGGCACTGAAGCTTTCTTT. It encodes CASITGLGTEAFF.

This chain uses TRBV5-4 with TRBJ2-5; weak D call: TRBD1 (6 bases). CDR1 and CDR2 from the germline V gene are SGHNT and YYREEE (reference sequence). Trimming shortened V by 2 bases and J by 11 bases, and 16 bases separated the two germline ends. The CDR3 consists of 13 residues. In nucleotides, the CDR3 is TGTGCCAGCAGCTTTCCAGGGGCAGGGGAGCAGTACTTC. This sequence encodes CASSFPGAGEQYF.

The genes are TRBV27 and TRBJ1-2, with a weak D call TRBD1 (6 bases). This CDR3 has 14 residues. In germline, CDR1 is MNHEY, CDR2 SMNVEV (reference sequence). V was cut by 10 bases and J by 6 bases, with 21 bases left in between. The CDR3 is CATHSLGRGHGYTF. The CDR3 DNA is TGTGCCACTCATAGTCTTGGCAGGGGCCATGGCTACACCTTC.

V usage is TRBV5-1 and J usage is TRBJ2-3; D is perhaps TRBD2 (5 bases). Germline V gene sequence: CDR1 SGHRS, CDR2 YFSETQ. CDR3 length equals 13 residues. V shed 5 bases and J shed 0 bases, with 7 bases lying between them. The DNA for the CDR3 is TGCGCCAGCAGACTAGACAGCACAGATACGCAGTATTTT. It encodes CASRLDSTDTQYF.

The gene calls are TRBV2 and TRBJ1-1, with D perhaps matching TRBD1 (5 bases). The CDR3 sequence is 15 residues long. The ends were cut back, 4 bases at V and 6 bases at J, with 18 bases in the middle. Looked up from germline, CDR1 is SNHLY and CDR2 is FYNNEI. This CDR3 is CASSVLVSGGSEAFF. In nucleotides, the CDR3 is TGTGCCAGCAGTGTTCTGGTTTCCGGGGGATCTGAAGCTTTCTTT.

V usage is TRBV6-4 and J usage is TRBJ2-3, with a weak D call TRBD1 (6 bases). V was cut by 5 bases and J by 2 bases, with 11 bases left in between. CDR3 length: 14 amino acids. Germline loops: CDR1 MRHNA, CDR2 SNTAGT. Here the CDR3 reads CASSPGTFTDTQYF. The CDR3 nucleotides are TGTGCCAGCAGTCCCGGGACATTCACAGATACGCAGTATTTT.

The chain couples TRBV14 to TRBJ2-2; D is unclear. Trimming pared 1 base from V and 6 bases from J, leaving 3 bases between. The CDR3 totals 12 residues. Germline assignment: CDR1 SGHDN and CDR2 FVKESK. The CDR3 loop reads CASSQGAGELFF. The CDR3, as DNA: TGTGCCAGCAGCCAAGGAGCCGGGGAGCTGTTTTTT.

This chain's CDR3 is CASSPQGRLNTEAFF. The CDR3 DNA sequence: TGTGCCAGCAGCCCCCAGGGACGGTTGAACACTGAAGCTTTCTTT. The V gene is TRBV9, the J gene TRBJ1-1; D may be TRBD1 (5 bases). In germline, CDR1 is SGDLS, CDR2 YYNGEE. This CDR3 is built from 15 residues. Deletions cut 4 bases from V and 0 bases from J, with 13 bases between.

The chain uses TRBV2 and TRBJ2-3; either TRBD1 or TRBD2 may supply D (5 bases each). V dropped 7 bases and J dropped 4 bases, with 9 bases sitting between them. Germline CDR1 and CDR2: SNHLY and FYNNEI. This CDR3 comprises 12 residues. CDR3 residues: CASKGSADTQYF. In nucleotides, the CDR3 is TGTGCCAGCAAGGGGAGCGCAGATACGCAGTATTTT.

J is TRBJ2-1 and V is TRBV2; D remains ambiguous. CDR3 length: 15 amino acids. Germline values: CDR1 SNHLY, CDR2 FYNNEI. Trimming pared 4 bases from V and 0 bases from J, leaving 10 bases between. The CDR3 is CASSVNVGSYNEQFF. DNA for the CDR3: TGTGCCAGCAGTGTTAACGTAGGCTCCTACAATGAGCAGTTCTTC.

CDR3 residues: CASSQGPGYTF. In DNA, the CDR3 is TGTGCCAGCAGCCAGGGACCTGGCTACACCTTC. This chain joins TRBV25-1 and TRBJ1-2, with D possibly TRBD1 on 5 matching bases. Trimming cost V 6 bases and J 7 bases, with 9 bases left between them. CDR1 and CDR2 from the germline V gene are MGHDK and SYGVNS. CDR3 length: 11 amino acids.

The chain combines TRBV27 with TRBJ2-5; 11 nucleotides align to TRBD1. The ends lost 0 bases at V and 2 bases at J; junction bases unmatched: 5. This CDR3 has 17 amino acids. Germline loops: CDR1 MNHEY, CDR2 SMNVEV (reference sequence). CDR3: CASSLSRTGGGQETQYF. The CDR3, as DNA: TGTGCCAGCAGTTTATCCCGGACAGGGGGCGGGCAAGAGACCCAGTACTTC.

This clone appeared once. The J gene is TRBJ1-2, the V gene TRBV2; possibly TRBD1 for D (6 bases). CDR3 size: 13 residues. Germline V CDR1 and CDR2: SNHLY, FYNNEI. The CDR3 DNA reads TGTGCAGAGAGGGGGGACCTTAACTATGGCTACACCTTC. Translation gives CAERGDLNYGYTF.

This clone appeared a single time. The V and J genes are TRBV5-4 and TRBJ2-5, with D uncertain. The CDR3 extends over 12 amino acids. V lost 4 bases, J lost 0 bases, and 4 bases lay in between. Germline CDR1 reads SGHNT; CDR2 reads YYREEE (reference sequence). CDR3 amino acids: CASSRDQETQYF. The CDR3 DNA reads TGTGCCAGCAGCCGGGACCAAGAGACCCAGTACTTC.

Only a few counts were recorded for this clone. V is TRBV28 and J is TRBJ1-2, with TRBD1 as a possible D gene (6 bases). From germline, CDR1 is MDHEN and CDR2 SYDVKM. V was shortened by 2 bases and J by 6 bases, with 13 bases between the two germline ends. This CDR3 contains 14 residues. The DNA for the CDR3 is TGTGCCAGCAGTTTAACGGGGGCTTTGAATGGCTACACCTTC. It yields the protein CASSLTGALNGYTF.

The rearrangement joins TRBV2 to TRBJ2-6; 7 bases line up with TRBD2. Germline V gene lookup returns CDR1 SNHLY and CDR2 FYNNEI. The trim removed 1 base at V and 5 bases at J, leaving 2 bases unmatched. There are 15 residues in the CDR3. CDR3 residues: CASSEDGRWANVLTF. The DNA of the CDR3 is TGTGCCAGCAGTGAAGACGGGAGGTGGGCCAACGTCCTGACTTTC.

The chain links TRBV5-1 to TRBJ2-7, with 7 bases matching TRBD2. This CDR3 contains 14 residues. Germline values: CDR1 SGHRS, CDR2 YFSETQ. V shed 4 bases and J 7 bases; nucleotides not matched to a gene: 11. The CDR3 loop is CASSPGTFGGEQYF. As DNA, the CDR3 is TGCGCCAGCAGCCCCGGGACCTTCGGGGGGGAGCAGTACTTC.

Only one count was recorded for this clone. The chain employs TRBV9 and TRBJ2-1; no clear D. CDR1 is SGDLS and CDR2 is YYNGEE in the germline V gene. The CDR3 is 12 amino acids. The ends were cut back, 0 bases at V and 15 bases at J, with 13 bases in the middle. The CDR3 DNA sequence: TGTGCCAGCAGCGTAGGGGCGGAGCCGCGGTTCTTC. Amino acids: CASSVGAEPRFF.

The rearrangement links TRBV9 to TRBJ2-1, with TRBD2 matching 12 bases. Looked up from germline, CDR1 is SGDLS and CDR2 is YYNGEE. This CDR3 is built from 17 residues. The trim removed 0 bases at V and 4 bases at J, leaving 5 bases unmatched. CDR3 protein: CASSVATTSGSYNEQFF. The CDR3 DNA reads as TGTGCCAGCAGCGTAGCTACGACTAGCGGGAGTTACAATGAGCAGTTCTTC.

This chain joins TRBV2 and TRBJ1-5, with D maybe TRBD1 (6 bases). V dropped 5 bases and J dropped 5 bases, with 16 bases sitting between them. CDR3 length: 15 amino acids. Germline CDR1 SNHLY, CDR2 FYNNEI. CDR3 in DNA: TGTGCCAGCAGTAAAGAGGGGTCAGGGGATCAGCCCCAGCATTTT. It specifies CASSKEGSGDQPQHF.

V is TRBV6-5 and J is TRBJ2-2; D ambiguous. The CDR3 has 12 amino acids. The germline gives CDR1 MNHEY, CDR2 SVGAGI. The V gene lost 2 bases and the J gene lost 5 bases, with 3 bases spanning the gap. CDR3 nucleotide sequence: TGTGCCAGCAGTTACGTTACCGGGGAGCTGTTTTTT. It codes for CASSYVTGELFF.

The CDR3 loop reads CASSYSGEGEQFF. CDR3 bases: TGTGCCAGCAGTTACTCAGGGGAGGGTGAGCAGTTCTTC. This chain links TRBV6-6 with TRBJ2-1, with 7 bases lining up with TRBD2. The CDR3 sequence is 13 residues long. With V trimmed by 0 bases and J by 9 bases, 2 bases remained unmatched. Germline V gene data show CDR1 as MNHNY and CDR2 as SVGAGI (reference sequence).

V is TRBV18 and J is TRBJ1-1; no definite D call. The germline gives CDR1 KGHSH, CDR2 LQKENI. CDR3 size: 14 residues. Between the trimmed V and J ends, which lost 6 bases and 0 bases, there was a span of 11 bases. Here the CDR3 reads CASSLRRVNTEAFF. For the CDR3, the DNA is TGTGCCAGCTCCCTTAGACGGGTGAACACTGAAGCTTTCTTT.

The chain couples TRBV28 to TRBJ1-3, with a weak D call TRBD1 (5 bases). The CDR3 length is 16 residues. V lost 5 bases to trimming and J lost 1 base, with 15 bases between them. Germline V CDR1 and CDR2: MDHEN, SYDVKM. The CDR3 loop is CASSPPGGKSGNTIYF. CDR3 coding DNA: TGTGCCAGCAGTCCCCCGGGGGGGAAGTCTGGAAACACCATATATTTT.

The chain combines TRBV19 with TRBJ2-3, with TRBD2 identical over 12 bases. The CDR3 sequence is 15 residues long. V shed 9 bases and J 8 bases; nucleotides not matched to a gene: 12. The germline gives CDR1 LNHDA, CDR2 SQIVND (reference sequence). CDR3 nucleotides: TGTGCCAGCCGAACCCTAGCGGGAGGGCGGGGTACGCAGTATTTT. It yields the protein CASRTLAGGRGTQYF.